This T cell receptor (beta chain) was captured in a study of high-grade serous ovarian cancer treatment subgroups. Study-level findings and limits: Bulk tumor TCR sequencing gave no spatial information.

The tumor samples were collected prior to definitive surgery or chemotherapy. Remarks on this clone: No antigen is known for it.

TCRdb keeps only in-frame clones here, not all; method: immunoSEQ multiplex PCR. The data hold 10,000 to 12,000 clones, with 55% to 70% observed a single time. This receptor was identified in a human donor with high-grade serous ovarian cancer. The sequencing input was tumor tissue.

CDR3 coding DNA: TGTGCCAGCAGCTCGGCCGCGTACTACCGCGAGCAGTACTTC. It specifies CASSSAAYYREQYF. The rearrangement joins TRBV7-9 to TRBJ2-5; D is unresolved. Near its end, the DNA agrees better with TRBJ2-7, so the J call may be wrong. The V gene's germline CDR1 is SEHNR and CDR2 FQNEAQ (reference sequence). There are 14 residues in the CDR3.